Presented here are 7 T cell receptor beta chains from one specimen sequenced in a study of cytomegalovirus exposure and HLA in healthy donors. Here immunoSEQ multiplex PCR was the method, and the copy in TCRdb shows in-frame clones only, minus some. Seen here are about 360,000 clones, around 86% observed once, and the top ten hold 0.65% to 0.95%. The specimen was PBMCs. These receptors came from a woman in her late teens or twenties in good health and CMV-seronegative.

The V gene is TRBV29-1, the J gene TRBJ2-7, with 14 bases that match TRBD2. V shed 0 bases and J 12 bases; nucleotides not matched to a gene: 7. The CDR3 length is 14 residues. Germline loops: CDR1 SQVTM, CDR2 ANQGSEA. The CDR3 bases are TGCAGCGTTGAAGATCCGGGACTAGCGGGAGTGCGGTACTTC. The encoded protein is CSVEDPGLAGVRYF.

The gene calls are TRBV6-1 and TRBJ2-1, with unresolved D. The CDR3 sequence is 13 residues long. V was pared by 2 bases and J by 4 bases, with 6 bases between. Germline V CDR1 and CDR2: MNHNS, SASEGT. DNA of the CDR3: TGTGCCAGCAGTGAATACAGATACAATGAGCAGTTCTTC. This gives the protein CASSEYRYNEQFF.

V usage is TRBV27 and J usage is TRBJ2-5, with TRBD1 matching 8 bases. The germline V gene encodes CDR1 MNHEY and CDR2 SMNVEV (reference sequence). This CDR3 is built from 13 residues. V was pared by 6 bases and J by 5 bases, with 5 bases of the junction left unmatched. The CDR3: CASSQRQGETQYF. The CDR3, as DNA: TGTGCCAGCAGCCAACGACAGGGGGAGACCCAGTACTTC.

The rearrangement joins TRBV4-1 to TRBJ2-1; 12 nucleotides align to TRBD2. The J segment lost 7 bases and the V segment lost 4 bases, leaving 8 bases of the junction unmatched. The CDR3 covers 16 residues. From germline, CDR1 is MGHRA and CDR2 YSYEKL. The CDR3, as DNA: TGCGCCAGCAGCCCTCGGACTAGCGGGATGGGGAATGAGCAGTTCTTC. Protein sequence: CASSPRTSGMGNEQFF.

CDR3 DNA sequence: TGTGCCAGCAGCTTGGATCTAGCGGGAGCTGACGAGCAGTACTTC. Its translation: CASSLDLAGADEQYF. This sequence joins TRBV5-4 and TRBJ2-7; 10 positions agree with TRBD2. V was clipped by 0 bases and J by 5 bases; unmatched bases: 5. CDR1 and CDR2 (germline): SGHNT, YYREEE (reference sequence). The CDR3 totals 15 residues.

The chain couples TRBV7-6 to TRBJ2-1; D ambiguous. V was clipped by 5 bases and J by 5 bases, with 19 bases between them. The CDR3 is 16 residues long. From germline, CDR1 is SGHVS and CDR2 FNYEAQ. In DNA, the CDR3 is TGTGCCAGCAGCCTTACCGCCCAGATCCCGAACAATGAGCAGTTCTTC. The encoded protein is CASSLTAQIPNNEQFF.

The chain combines TRBV19 with TRBJ1-1; TRBD1 is a possible D gene (6 bases). The CDR3 length is 12 residues. Per the germline V gene, CDR1 is LNHDA and CDR2 is SQIVND (reference sequence). V was cut by 9 bases and J by 5 bases, with 13 bases left in between. CDR3: CASRRQETEAFF. CDR3 DNA sequence: TGTGCCAGCCGGAGACAGGAGACTGAAGCTTTCTTT. Variable domain in full (rest from reference TRBV19 and TRBJ1-1): DGGITQSPKYLFRKEGQNVTLSCEQNLNHDAMYWYRQDPGQGLRLIYYSQIVNDFQKGDIAEGYSVSREKKESFPLTVTSAQKNPTAFYLCASRRQETEAFFGQGTRLTVV.